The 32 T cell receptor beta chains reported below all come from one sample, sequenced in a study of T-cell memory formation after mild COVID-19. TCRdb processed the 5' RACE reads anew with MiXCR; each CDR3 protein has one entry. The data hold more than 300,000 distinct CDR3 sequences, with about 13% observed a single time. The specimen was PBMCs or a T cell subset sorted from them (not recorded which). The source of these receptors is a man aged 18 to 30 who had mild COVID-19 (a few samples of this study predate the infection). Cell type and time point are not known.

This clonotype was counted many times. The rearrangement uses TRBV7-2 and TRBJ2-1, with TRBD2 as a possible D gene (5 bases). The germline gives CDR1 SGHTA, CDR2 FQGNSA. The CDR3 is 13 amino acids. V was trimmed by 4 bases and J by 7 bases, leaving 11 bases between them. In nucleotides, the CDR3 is TGTGCCAGCAGCTCCTCTAGCTGGAATGAGCAGTTCTTC. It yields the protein CASSSSSWNEQFF. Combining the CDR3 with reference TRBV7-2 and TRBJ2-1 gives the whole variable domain GAGVSQSPSNKVTEKGKDVELRCDPISGHTALYWYRQSLGQGLEFLIYFQGNSAPDKSGLPSDRFSAERTGGSVSTLTIQRTQQEDSAVYLCASSSSSWNEQFFGPGTRLTVL.

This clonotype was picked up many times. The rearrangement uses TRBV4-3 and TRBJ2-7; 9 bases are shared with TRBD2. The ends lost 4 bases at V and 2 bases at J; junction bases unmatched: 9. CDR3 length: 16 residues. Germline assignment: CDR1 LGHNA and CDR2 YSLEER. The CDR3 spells CASSPSLASGAYEQYF. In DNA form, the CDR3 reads TGCGCCAGCAGCCCCTCGCTTGCTAGCGGGGCCTACGAGCAGTACTTC.

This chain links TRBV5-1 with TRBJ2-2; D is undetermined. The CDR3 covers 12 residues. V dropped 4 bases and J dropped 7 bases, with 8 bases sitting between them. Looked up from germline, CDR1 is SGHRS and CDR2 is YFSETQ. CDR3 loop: CASSPVGGELFF. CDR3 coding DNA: TGCGCCAGCAGCCCCGTCGGCGGGGAGCTGTTTTTT.

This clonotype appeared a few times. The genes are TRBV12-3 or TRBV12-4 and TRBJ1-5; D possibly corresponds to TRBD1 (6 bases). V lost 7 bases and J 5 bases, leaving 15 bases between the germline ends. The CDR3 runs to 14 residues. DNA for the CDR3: TGTGCCAGCAATCCGGGGGGGCAACATCAGCCCCAGCATTTT. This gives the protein CASNPGGQHQPQHF.

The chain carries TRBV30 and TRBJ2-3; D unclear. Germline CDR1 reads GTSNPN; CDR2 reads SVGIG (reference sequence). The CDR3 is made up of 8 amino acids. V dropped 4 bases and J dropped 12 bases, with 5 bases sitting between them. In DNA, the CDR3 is TGTGCCTGGACGGACCAGTATTTT. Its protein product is CAWTDQYF.

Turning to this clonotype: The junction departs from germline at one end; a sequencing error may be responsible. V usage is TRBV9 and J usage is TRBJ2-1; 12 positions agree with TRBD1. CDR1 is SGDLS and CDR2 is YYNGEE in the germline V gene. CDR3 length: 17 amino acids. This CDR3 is CASSSGIGTGGYYEQFF. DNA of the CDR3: TGTGCCAGCAGCAGCGGGATCGGGACAGGGGGCTACTATGAGCAGTTCTTC.

Here the CDR3 DNA reads TGTGCCAGCAGCCAAATGGGACTAGCGTGGGATGAGCAGTTCTTC. Its protein product is CASSQMGLAWDEQFF. The chain recombines TRBV7-9 with TRBJ2-1, with TRBD2 matching over 10 bases. Germline lookup yields CDR1 SEHNR and CDR2 FQNEAQ (reference sequence). The CDR3 extends over 15 amino acids. V lost 5 bases and J lost 8; bases outside the gene matches: 9.

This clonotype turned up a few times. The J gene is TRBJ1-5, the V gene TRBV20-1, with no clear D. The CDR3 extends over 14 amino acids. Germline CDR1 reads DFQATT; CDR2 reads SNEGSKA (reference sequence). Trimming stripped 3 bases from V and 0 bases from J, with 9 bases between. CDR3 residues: CSASRGLSNQPQHF. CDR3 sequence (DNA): TGCAGTGCTAGTAGAGGACTTAGCAATCAGCCCCAGCATTTT.

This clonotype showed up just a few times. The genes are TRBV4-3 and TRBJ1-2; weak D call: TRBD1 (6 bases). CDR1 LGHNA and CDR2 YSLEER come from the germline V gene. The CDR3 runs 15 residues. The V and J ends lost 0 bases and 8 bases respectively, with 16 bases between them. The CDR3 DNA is TGCGCCAGCAGCCAAGAGCGGGGGCCCTATTTCGGCTACACCTTC. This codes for CASSQERGPYFGYTF.

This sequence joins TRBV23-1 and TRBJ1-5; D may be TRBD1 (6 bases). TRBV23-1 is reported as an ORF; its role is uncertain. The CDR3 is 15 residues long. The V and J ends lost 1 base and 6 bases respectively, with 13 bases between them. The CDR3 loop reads CASSQCLSRGQPQHF. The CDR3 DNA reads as TGCGCCAGCAGTCAATGTCTTAGCAGGGGTCAGCCCCAGCATTTT.

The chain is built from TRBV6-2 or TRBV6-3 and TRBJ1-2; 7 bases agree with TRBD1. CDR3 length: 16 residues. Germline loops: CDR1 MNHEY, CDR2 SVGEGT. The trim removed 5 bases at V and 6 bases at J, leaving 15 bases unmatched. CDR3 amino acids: CASSKRDRGTIDGYTF. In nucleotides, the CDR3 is TGTGCCAGCAGTAAACGGGACAGAGGGACTATTGATGGCTACACCTTC.

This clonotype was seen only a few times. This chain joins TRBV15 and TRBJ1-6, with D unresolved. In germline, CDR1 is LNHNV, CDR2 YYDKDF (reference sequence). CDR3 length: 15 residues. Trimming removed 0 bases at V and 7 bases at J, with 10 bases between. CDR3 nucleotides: TGTGCCACCAGCAGAGACCGCGATAGAAATTCACCCCTCCACTTT. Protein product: CATSRDRDRNSPLHF. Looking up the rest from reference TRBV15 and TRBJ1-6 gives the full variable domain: DAMVIQNPRYQVTQFGKPVTLSCSQTLNHNVMYWYQQKSSQAPKLLFHYYDKDFNNEADTPDNFQSRRPNTSFCFLDIRSPGLGDTAMYLCATSRDRDRNSPLHFGNGTRLTVT.

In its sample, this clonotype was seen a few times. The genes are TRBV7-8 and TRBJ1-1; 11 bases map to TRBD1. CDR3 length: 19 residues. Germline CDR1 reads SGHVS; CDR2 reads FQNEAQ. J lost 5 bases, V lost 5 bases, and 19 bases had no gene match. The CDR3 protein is CASSHQKGPSGQGVTEAFF. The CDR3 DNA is TGTGCCAGCAGCCACCAAAAGGGGCCCTCGGGACAGGGGGTTACTGAAGCTTTCTTT.

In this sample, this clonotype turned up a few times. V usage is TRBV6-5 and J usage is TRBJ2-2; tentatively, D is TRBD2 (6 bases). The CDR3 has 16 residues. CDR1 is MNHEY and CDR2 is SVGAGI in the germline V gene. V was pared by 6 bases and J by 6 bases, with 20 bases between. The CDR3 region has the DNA TGTGCCAGCAGGCCCTGGGTTCTGCGGGGACCCGGGGAGCTGTTTTTT. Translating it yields CASRPWVLRGPGELFF.

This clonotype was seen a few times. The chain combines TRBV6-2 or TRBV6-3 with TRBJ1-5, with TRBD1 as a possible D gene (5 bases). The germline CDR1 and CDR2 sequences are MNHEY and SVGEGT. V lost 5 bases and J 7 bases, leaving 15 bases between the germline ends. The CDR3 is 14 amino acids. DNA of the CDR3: TGTGCCAGCAGTGCCGGGGGGGAGGGGCAGCCCCAGCATTTT. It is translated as CASSAGGEGQPQHF.

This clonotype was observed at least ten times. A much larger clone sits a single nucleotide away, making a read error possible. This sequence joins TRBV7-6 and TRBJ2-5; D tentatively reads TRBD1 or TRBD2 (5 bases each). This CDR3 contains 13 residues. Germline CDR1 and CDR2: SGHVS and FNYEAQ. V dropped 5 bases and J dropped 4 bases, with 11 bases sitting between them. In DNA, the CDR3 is TGTGCCAGCAGCCCTCGGGACGGAGAGACCCAGTACTTC. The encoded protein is CASSPRDGETQYF.

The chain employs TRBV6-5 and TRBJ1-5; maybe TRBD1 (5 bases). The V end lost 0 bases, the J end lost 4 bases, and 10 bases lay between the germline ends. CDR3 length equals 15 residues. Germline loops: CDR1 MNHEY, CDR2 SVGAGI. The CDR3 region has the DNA TGTGCCAGCAGTTACTCGTTCGGGGGGAATCAGCCCCAGCATTTT. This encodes CASSYSFGGNQPQHF.

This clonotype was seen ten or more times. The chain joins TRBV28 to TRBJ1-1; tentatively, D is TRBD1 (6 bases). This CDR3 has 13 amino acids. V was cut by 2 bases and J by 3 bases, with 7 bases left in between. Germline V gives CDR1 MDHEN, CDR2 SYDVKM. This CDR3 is CASSLAGDTEAFF. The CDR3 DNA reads TGTGCCAGCAGTTTAGCAGGGGACACTGAAGCTTTCTTT.

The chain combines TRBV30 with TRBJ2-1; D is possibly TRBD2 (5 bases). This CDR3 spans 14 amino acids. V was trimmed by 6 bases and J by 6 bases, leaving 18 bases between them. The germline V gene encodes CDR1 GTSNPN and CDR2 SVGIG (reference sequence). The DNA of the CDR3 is TGTGCCTGCAGAAGGGCCGGGATCTCCAATGAGCAGTTCTTC. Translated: CACRRAGISNEQFF.

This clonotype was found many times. The CDR3 spells CSAREGPQETQYF. The CDR3 DNA reads TGCAGTGCTAGAGAGGGACCGCAAGAGACCCAGTACTTC. The J gene is TRBJ2-5, the V gene TRBV20-1, with D perhaps TRBD1 or TRBD2 (5 bases each). V lost 0 bases, J lost 2 bases, and 7 bases lay in between. This CDR3 is 13 amino acids long. CDR1 is DFQATT, CDR2 SNEGSKA, per germline (reference sequence).

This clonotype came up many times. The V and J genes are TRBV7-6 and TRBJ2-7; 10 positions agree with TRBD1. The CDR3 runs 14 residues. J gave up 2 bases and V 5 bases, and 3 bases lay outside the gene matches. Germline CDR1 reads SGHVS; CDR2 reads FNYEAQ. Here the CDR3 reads CASSPGQGPYEQYF. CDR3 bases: TGTGCCAGCAGCCCGGGACAGGGGCCCTACGAGCAGTACTTC.

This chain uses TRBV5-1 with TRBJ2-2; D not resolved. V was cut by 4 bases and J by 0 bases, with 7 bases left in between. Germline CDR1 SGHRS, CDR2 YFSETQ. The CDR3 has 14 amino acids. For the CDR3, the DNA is TGCGCCAGCAGCCGGGTCCCGAACACCGGGGAGCTGTTTTTT. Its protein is CASSRVPNTGELFF.

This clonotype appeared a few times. The CDR3, as DNA: TGTGCCAGCAGTTTGACTAGCGGGGGGGCCAATGAGCAGTTCTTC. This codes for CASSLTSGGANEQFF. The chain uses TRBV12-3 or TRBV12-4 and TRBJ2-1; 14 bases line up with TRBD2. There are 15 residues in the CDR3. V dropped 3 bases and J dropped 6; count of bases not matched to a gene: 1.

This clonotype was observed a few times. The CDR3 nucleotides are TGCGCCAGCAGCGAAGGCCACTCGGCGAACATTCAGTACTTC. Encoded protein: CASSEGHSANIQYF. The chain employs TRBV4-3 and TRBJ2-4, with D unclear. With 5 bases removed from V and 7 bases from J, the gap between germline ends came to 15 bases. The CDR3 has 14 residues. Germline CDR1 reads LGHNA; CDR2 reads YSLEER.

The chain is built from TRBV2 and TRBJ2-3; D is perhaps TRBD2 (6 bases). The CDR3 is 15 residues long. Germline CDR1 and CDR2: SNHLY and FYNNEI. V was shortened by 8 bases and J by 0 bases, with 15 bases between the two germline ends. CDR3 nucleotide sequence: TGTGCCAGCGGGGGATTAGCGGTTAGCACAGATACGCAGTATTTT. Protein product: CASGGLAVSTDTQYF.

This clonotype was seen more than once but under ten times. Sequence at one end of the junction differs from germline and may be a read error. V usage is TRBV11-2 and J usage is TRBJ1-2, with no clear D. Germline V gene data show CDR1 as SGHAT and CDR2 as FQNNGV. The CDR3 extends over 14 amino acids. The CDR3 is CASRLDHTNYGYTF. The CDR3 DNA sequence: TGTGCCAGCAGATTAGATCACACGAACTATGGCTACACCTTC.

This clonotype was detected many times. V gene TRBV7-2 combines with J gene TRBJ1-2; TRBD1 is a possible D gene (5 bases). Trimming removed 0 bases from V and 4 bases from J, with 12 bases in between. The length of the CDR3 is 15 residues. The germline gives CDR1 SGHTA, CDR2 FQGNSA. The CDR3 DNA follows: TGTGCCAGCAGCTTAGCCCCACAGGCCCCCTATGGCTACACCTTC. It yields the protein CASSLAPQAPYGYTF.

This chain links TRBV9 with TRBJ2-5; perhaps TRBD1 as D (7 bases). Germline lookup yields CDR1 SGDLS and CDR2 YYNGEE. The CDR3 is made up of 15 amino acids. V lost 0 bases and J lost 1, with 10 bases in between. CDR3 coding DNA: TGTGCCAGCAGCGTAGATCAGGGGGGCCAAGAGACCCAGTACTTC. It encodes CASSVDQGGQETQYF. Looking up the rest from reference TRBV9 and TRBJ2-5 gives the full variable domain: DSGVTQTPKHLITATGQRVTLRCSPRSGDLSVYWYQQSLDQGLQFLIQYYNGEERAKGNILERFSAQQFPDLHSELNLSSLELGDSALYFCASSVDQGGQETQYFGPGTRLLVL.

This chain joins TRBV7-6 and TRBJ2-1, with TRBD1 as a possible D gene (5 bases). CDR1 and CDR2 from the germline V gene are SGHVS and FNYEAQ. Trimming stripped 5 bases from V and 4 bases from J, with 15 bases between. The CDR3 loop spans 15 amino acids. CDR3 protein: CASSPSDSHYNEQFF. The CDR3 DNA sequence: TGTGCCAGCAGCCCCAGCGACAGCCATTACAATGAGCAGTTCTTC. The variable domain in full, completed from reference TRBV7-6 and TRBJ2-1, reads GAGVSQSPRYKVTKRGQDVALRCDPISGHVSLYWYRQALGQGPEFLTYFNYEAQQDKSGLPNDRFSAERPEGSISTLTIQRTEQRDSAMYRCASSPSDSHYNEQFFGPGTRLTVL.

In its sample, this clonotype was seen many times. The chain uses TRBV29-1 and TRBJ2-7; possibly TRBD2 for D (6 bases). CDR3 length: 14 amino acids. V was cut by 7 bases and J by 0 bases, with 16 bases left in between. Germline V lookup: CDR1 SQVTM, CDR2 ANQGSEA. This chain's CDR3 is CSAEVRGSSYEQYF. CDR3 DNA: TGCAGCGCCGAGGTGCGGGGAAGCTCCTACGAGCAGTACTTC.

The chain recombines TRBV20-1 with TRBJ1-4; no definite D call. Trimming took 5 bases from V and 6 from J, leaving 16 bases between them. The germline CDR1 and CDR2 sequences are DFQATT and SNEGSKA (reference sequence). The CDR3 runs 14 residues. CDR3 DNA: TGCAGTGCTGAATCAAGTGCCTCTGATGAAAAACTGTTTTTT. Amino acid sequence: CSAESSASDEKLFF.

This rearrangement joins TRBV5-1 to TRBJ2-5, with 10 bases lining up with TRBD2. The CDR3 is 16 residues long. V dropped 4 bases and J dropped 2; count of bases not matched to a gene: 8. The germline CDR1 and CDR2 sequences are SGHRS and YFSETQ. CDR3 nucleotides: TGCGCCAGCAGCCTCGAGCGGGGGGGTCGGCAAGAGACCCAGTACTTC. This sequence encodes CASSLERGGRQETQYF.